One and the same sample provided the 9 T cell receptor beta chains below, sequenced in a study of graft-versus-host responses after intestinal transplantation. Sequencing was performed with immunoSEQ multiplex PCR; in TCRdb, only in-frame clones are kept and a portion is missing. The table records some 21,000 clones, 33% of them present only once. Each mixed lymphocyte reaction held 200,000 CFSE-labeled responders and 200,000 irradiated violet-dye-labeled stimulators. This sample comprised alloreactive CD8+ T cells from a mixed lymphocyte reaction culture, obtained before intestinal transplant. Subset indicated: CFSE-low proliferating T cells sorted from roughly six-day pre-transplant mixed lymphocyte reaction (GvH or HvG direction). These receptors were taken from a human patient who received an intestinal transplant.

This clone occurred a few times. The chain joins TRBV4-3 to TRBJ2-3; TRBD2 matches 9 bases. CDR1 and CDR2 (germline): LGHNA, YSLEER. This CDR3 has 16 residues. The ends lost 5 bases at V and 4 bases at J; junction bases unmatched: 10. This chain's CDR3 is CASSSLGSGSSDTQYF. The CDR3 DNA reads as TGCGCCAGCAGCTCCCTAGGTAGCGGGAGCTCAGATACGCAGTATTTT.

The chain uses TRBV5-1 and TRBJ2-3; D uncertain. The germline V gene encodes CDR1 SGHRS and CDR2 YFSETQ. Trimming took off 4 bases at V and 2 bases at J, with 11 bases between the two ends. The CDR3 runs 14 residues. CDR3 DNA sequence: TGCGCCAGCAGCCAGCTGAGGTCCACAGATACGCAGTATTTT. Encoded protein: CASSQLRSTDTQYF.

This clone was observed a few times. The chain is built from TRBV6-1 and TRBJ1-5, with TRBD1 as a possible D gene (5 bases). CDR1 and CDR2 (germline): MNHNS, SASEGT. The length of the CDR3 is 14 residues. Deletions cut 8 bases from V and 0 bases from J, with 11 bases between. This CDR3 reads CASVGVYSNQPQHF. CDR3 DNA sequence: TGTGCCAGCGTGGGGGTTTATAGCAATCAGCCCCAGCATTTT.

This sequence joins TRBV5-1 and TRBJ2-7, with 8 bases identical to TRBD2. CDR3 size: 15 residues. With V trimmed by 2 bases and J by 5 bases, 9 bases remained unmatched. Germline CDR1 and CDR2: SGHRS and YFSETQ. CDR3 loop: CASSFGERELDEQYF. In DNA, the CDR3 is TGCGCCAGCAGCTTCGGGGAGCGGGAGCTAGACGAGCAGTACTTC.

CDR3 residues: CATKKSPRFLYEQYF. Written as DNA, the CDR3 is TGTGCCACCAAAAAATCCCCCCGTTTTCTCTACGAGCAGTACTTC. J is TRBJ2-7 and V is TRBV10-3; D uncertain. Per the germline V gene, CDR1 is ENHRY and CDR2 is SYGVKD. Trimming took 10 bases from V and 3 from J, leaving 22 bases between them. This CDR3 spans 15 amino acids.

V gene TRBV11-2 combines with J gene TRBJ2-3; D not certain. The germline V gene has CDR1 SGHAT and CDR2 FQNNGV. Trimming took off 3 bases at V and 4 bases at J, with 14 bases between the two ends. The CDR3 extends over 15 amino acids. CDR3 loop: CASSLWPVGSDTQYF. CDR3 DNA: TGTGCCAGCAGCTTGTGGCCGGTAGGGTCAGATACGCAGTATTTT.

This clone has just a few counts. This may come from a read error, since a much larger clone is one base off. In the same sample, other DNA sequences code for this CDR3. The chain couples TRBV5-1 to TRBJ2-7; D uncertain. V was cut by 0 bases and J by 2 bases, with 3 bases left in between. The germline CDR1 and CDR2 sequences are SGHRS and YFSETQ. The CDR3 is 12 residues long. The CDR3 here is CASSLATYEQYF. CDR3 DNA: TGCGCCAGCAGCTTGGCGACCTACGAGCAGTACTTC.

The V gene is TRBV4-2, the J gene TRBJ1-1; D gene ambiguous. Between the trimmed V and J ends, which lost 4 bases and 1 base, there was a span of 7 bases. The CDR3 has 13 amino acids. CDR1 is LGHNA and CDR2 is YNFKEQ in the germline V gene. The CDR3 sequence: CASSPNKNTEAFF. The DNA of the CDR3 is TGTGCCAGCAGCCCCAATAAGAACACTGAAGCTTTCTTT.

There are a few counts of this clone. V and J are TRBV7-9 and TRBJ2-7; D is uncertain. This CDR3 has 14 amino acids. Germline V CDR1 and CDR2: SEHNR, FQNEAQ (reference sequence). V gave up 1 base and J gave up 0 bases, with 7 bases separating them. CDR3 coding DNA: TGTGCCAGCAGCTTAGAGGTAGGCTCCTACGAGCAGTACTTC. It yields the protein CASSLEVGSYEQYF.